Presented here are 2 T cell receptor beta chains from one specimen sequenced in a study of identical twins. TCRdb ran MiXCR on the 5' RACE reads and lists one entry per CDR3 protein. The sample has roughly 250,000 distinct CDR3 sequences; roughly 13% are singletons. Sample: memory (CD45RO+) T cells sorted from blood. Source of these receptors: a woman aged 18-29 years in good health.

V usage is TRBV2 and J usage is TRBJ2-2; no reliable D call. From germline, CDR1 is SNHLY and CDR2 FYNNEI. The CDR3 is 13 residues long. V was cut by 6 bases and J by 4 bases, with 9 bases left in between. This chain's CDR3 is CASSLTSTGELFF. Written as DNA, the CDR3 is TGTGCCAGCAGCCTTACAAGCACCGGGGAGCTGTTTTTT.

The chain has TRBV15 and TRBJ2-1, with D perhaps matching TRBD2 (6 bases). Germline V gene data show CDR1 as LNHNV and CDR2 as YYDKDF (reference sequence). Trimming removed 4 bases from V and 2 bases from J, with 12 bases in between. The CDR3 runs 15 residues. This CDR3 reads CATSNTGEAYNEQFF. As DNA, the CDR3 is TGTGCCACCAGCAACACTGGGGAGGCCTACAATGAGCAGTTCTTC.